Sequencing of this T cell receptor (beta chain) was carried out in a study of CD8 T cells in Susac syndrome. As to this clonotype: Its antigen is not known.

When the RNA was reverse transcribed, random hexamers were used with an input of roughly 0.5 to 1 ug. The TCR beta CDR3 was amplified by immunoSEQ multiplex PCR across 54 Vbeta, 13 Jbeta. Each CDR3 protein gets one entry after TCRdb re-called the immunoSEQ multiplex PCR reads with MiXCR. The sample consists of approximately 140,000 distinct CDR3 sequences, about 95% of them appearing once. Study-wide points: The study conceded that relatively few individuals underwent its TCR sequencing and HLA analysis.

The source of this sequence is a human donor with multiple sclerosis. Material for sequencing was CD4+ T cells from PBMCs.

The CDR3: CSAHPGGGGEDYGYTF. DNA of the CDR3: TGCAGTGCTCACCCGGGCGGTGGAGGGGAAGACTATGGCTACACCTTC. V and J are TRBV20-1 and TRBJ1-2; possible D gene TRBD1, 5 bases. V was pared by 5 bases and J by 3 bases, with 22 bases between. This CDR3 spans 16 amino acids. Germline V lookup: CDR1 DFQATT, CDR2 SNEGSKA (reference sequence).